The T cell receptor beta chain under discussion was sequenced for a study of T cells in Graves' hyperthyroidism and ophthalmopathy. CDR1 and CDR2 (germline): GTSNPN, SVGIG (reference sequence). This CDR3 is 14 amino acids long. V lost 0 bases to trimming and J lost 5 bases, with 11 bases between them. Template material for amplifying TCR beta CDR3 regions consisted of RNA transcripts. The study used the HTBI primer set for a first-round RT-PCR of the TCR CDR3. TCRdb ran MiXCR on the multiplex PCR reads and lists one entry per CDR3 protein. The sample consists of 400,000 to 600,000 distinct CDR3 sequences, less than 25% of them appearing once. Diagnosing involved the use of clinical symptoms, serum thyroxine and TRAb, thyroid ultrasound and orbital computed tomography. Study-level points and caveats: Ophthalmopathy, which appeared later, was predicted by the model a median 6.5 months before onset. Stable hyperthyroidism and ophthalmopathy were separated using 13 V-J signatures.

This clonotype has ten or more counts. Its cognate antigen is unknown. The J gene is TRBJ1-5, the V gene TRBV30; maybe TRBD1 (6 bases). Sequencing was done on a sample of blood. The clonotype comes from a man aged 18 to 29 with Graves' hyperthyroidism. The CDR3 sequence: CAWSVPGGHQPQHF. The CDR3 coding sequence is TGTGCCTGGAGTGTGCCCGGGGGCCATCAGCCCCAGCATTTT.